This paragraph covers one T cell receptor (beta chain) sequence. Its antigen is unidentified. These data are taken from a study of OX40 agonist ivuxolimab in advanced cancers. Study-level background: The study reported partial responses in three patients: one hepatocellular carcinoma, two cutaneous melanoma. Overall study results and limits: At doses 0.1 to 3.0 mg/kg, CD4+ and CD8+ clones expanded. Also showing low normalized T-cell clonal expansion were some of the nonresponders.

Germline assignment: CDR1 SGHKS and CDR2 YYEKEE (reference sequence). The CDR3 covers 16 residues. V lost 3 bases and J lost 0; bases outside the gene matches: 9. Produced via immunoSEQ multiplex PCR; TCRdb's table is partial and in-frame only. This sample yields about 100,000 clones, of which under 95% are seen a single time; 0.54% belongs to the top ten. The chain has TRBV5-5 and TRBJ2-7; 7 bases agree with TRBD1. This receptor was taken from an adult with an advanced solid tumor such as melanoma, head and neck, liver or kidney cancer. The material sequenced was CD4+ or CD8+ T cells sorted from blood, taken in a trial of the OX40 agonist ivuxolimab. CDR3 nucleotide sequence: TGTGCCAGCAGCTGGCTGGACAGGCAAAGCTCCTACGAGCAGTACTTC. It is translated as CASSWLDRQSSYEQYF.